The rows below give T cell receptor beta chains drawn from one sample of a study of blood T cell repertoires in COVID-19. The method was immunoSEQ multiplex PCR; TCRdb's version includes in-frame clones alone and lacks a portion of them. The sample consists of tens of thousands of clones, about 87% of them appearing once. Sequencing was done on a sample of peripheral blood. The source is a human donor in a cohort sampled during active COVID-19. CDR3s include the opening cysteine and the closing phenylalanine or tryptophan. Fields, in order: V gene, D gene, clone size, J gene, CDR3 protein, CDR3 DNA. D genes are given only for firm matches. Clone size appears in some rows only: once, few, many, or a class for an expanded clone.

>TRBV5-1|TRBD2|NA|TRBJ2-3
CASRATSGTTDTQYF
TGCGCCAGCCGCGCGACCAGCGGGACCACAGATACGCAGTATTTT
>TRBV13|TRBD1|NA|TRBJ2-3
CASSLVDRGLPNTDTQYF
TGTGCCAGCAGCCTTGTGGACAGGGGGCTCCCCAACACAGATACGCAGTATTTT
>TRBV18|NA|NA|TRBJ2-7
CASSDWRDRSSYEQYF
TGTGCCAGCTCAGATTGGAGGGACAGAAGCTCCTACGAGCAGTACTTC
>TRBV28|NA|NA|TRBJ1-2
CASSLYRAYGYTF
TGTGCCAGCAGTTTATACAGGGCCTATGGCTACACCTTC
>TRBV5-1|TRBD1|NA|TRBJ2-1
CASSFRSSGQGYNEQFF
TGCGCCAGCAGCTTTCGTTCATCGGGACAGGGGTACAATGAGCAGTTCTTC
>TRBV5-4|NA|NA|TRBJ1-1
CASSLGILNTEAFF
TGTGCCAGCAGCTTGGGTATACTAAACACTGAAGCTTTCTTT
>TRBV3-1/TRBV3-2|NA|NA|TRBJ2-1
CASSQLAVNEQFF
TGTGCCAGCAGCCAATTAGCGGTCAATGAGCAGTTCTTC
>TRBV7-9|TRBD1|NA|TRBJ1-1
CASSPKSPTGPTEAFF
TGTGCCAGCAGCCCCAAATCCCCGACAGGGCCCACTGAAGCTTTCTTT
>TRBV12-3/TRBV12-4|NA|NA|TRBJ2-7
CASSLDLAVEQYF
TGTGCCAGCAGTTTAGATCTCGCAGTCGAGCAGTACTTC
>TRBV5-4|NA|NA|TRBJ2-5
CASSRSQETQYF
TGTGCCAGCAGCAGGAGCCAAGAGACCCAGTACTTC
>TRBV2|TRBD1|NA|TRBJ2-7
CASTTGTGPYEQYF
TGTGCCAGCACCACCGGGACAGGGCCCTACGAGCAGTACTTC
>TRBV18|NA|NA|TRBJ2-3
CASSPSREDTQYF
TGTGCCAGCTCACCTTCTCGAGAAGATACGCAGTATTTT
>TRBV2|TRBD1|NA|TRBJ2-1
CASSTTTGSNEQFF
TGTGCCAGCAGTACGACGACAGGGAGCAATGAGCAGTTCTTC
>TRBV7-6|NA|NA|TRBJ1-6
CASSLRTENNSPLHF
TGTGCCAGCAGCTTGCGGACAGAAAATAATTCACCCCTCCACTTT
>TRBV10-3|TRBD2|once|TRBJ2-1
CAIGRLAGHNYNEQFF
TGTGCCATCGGACGACTAGCGGGACACAATTACAATGAGCAGTTCTTC
>TRBV28|TRBD1|once|TRBJ1-2
CASSRTGVYGYTF
TGTGCCAGCAGCAGGACAGGGGTCTATGGCTACACCTTC